The next 5 T cell receptor beta chains were all read from a single sample in a study of blood T cell repertoires in COVID-19. Assay used: immunoSEQ multiplex PCR; TCRdb lists only in-frame clones, some missing. Of about 160,000 clones listed, roughly 83% were seen once; the top ten hold roughly 9.2%. The sample taken for sequencing was peripheral blood. All receptors come from a woman over 75 with active or convalescent COVID-19.

The chain has TRBV24-1 and TRBJ1-3; D is unclear. V was shortened by 10 bases and J by 2 bases, with 17 bases between the two germline ends. The CDR3 runs 15 residues. In germline, CDR1 is KGHDR, CDR2 SFDVKD. The CDR3 sequence is CATHVRGGPGNTIYF. The CDR3 coding sequence is TGTGCCACTCATGTCCGGGGAGGGCCTGGAAACACCATATATTTT.

The genes are TRBV12-3 or TRBV12-4 and TRBJ1-6; D is uncertain. The V end was cut by 0 bases, the J end by 7 bases, with 4 bases between. The CDR3 length is 13 residues. This chain's CDR3 is CASSLASNSPLHF. The CDR3 DNA is TGTGCCAGCAGTTTAGCCTCCAATTCACCCCTCCACTTT.

V and J are TRBV5-8 and TRBJ1-4; maybe TRBD1 (6 bases). V was clipped by 5 bases and J by 0 bases, with 17 bases between them. The CDR3 runs to 17 residues. CDR1 and CDR2 from the germline V gene are SGHTS and YDEGEE. The CDR3 DNA follows: TGTGCCAGCAGTCCGGGACAAACAAGAGCAACTAATGAAAAACTGTTTTTT. It translates to CASSPGQTRATNEKLFF.

This sequence joins TRBV7-2 and TRBJ2-2, with 8 nucleotides matching TRBD1. The CDR3 spans 14 residues. CDR1 is SGHTA, CDR2 FQGNSA, per germline. The J segment lost 6 bases and the V segment lost 5 bases, leaving 5 bases of the junction unmatched. The CDR3 spells CASSLTGVAGELFF. The CDR3 bases are TGTGCCAGCAGCCTGACAGGGGTCGCCGGGGAGCTGTTTTTT.

This clone was observed a single time. The chain joins TRBV3-1 (or the pseudogene TRBV3-2) to TRBJ1-6; TRBD1 is a possible D gene (5 bases). This CDR3 is 14 amino acids long. Germline V CDR1 and CDR2: LGHDT, YNNKEL (reference sequence). With 4 bases removed from V and 6 bases from J, the gap between germline ends came to 10 bases. The CDR3 bases are TGTGCCAGCAGCCCGGGACTCGGTAATTCACCCCTCCACTTT. This translates into CASSPGLGNSPLHF.